This TCR beta chain was obtained from a study of OX40 agonist ivuxolimab in advanced cancers. Some background on the complete study: Ivuxolimab, which targeted the costimulatory receptor OX40 (CD134), was an agonistic, fully human IgG2 monoclonal antibody. Intravenous ivuxolimab was administered to patients every 2 weeks at six dose levels: 0.01, 0.1, 0.3, 1.5, 3 and 10 mg/kg. A male proportion of 70% to 90% and a mean age of approximately 58 years, ranging from about 23 to 90, were recorded for the dose-escalation cohort. Of the approximately 50 dose-escalation patients, hepatocellular carcinoma was present in about 20, melanoma in around 15, renal cell carcinoma in 9 and head and neck cancer in 9. Partial responses occurred in three dose-escalation patients, of whom one had hepatocellular carcinoma and two had cutaneous melanoma. Peripheral TCRbeta sequencing was intended to test whether TCR sequence diversity was altered and clonal T-cell expansion was caused by ivuxolimab. Prior anti-PD-1, anti-PD-L1 or anti-CTLA-4 therapy was permitted, and approximately 40% of dose-escalation patients had received checkpoint inhibitors. The paper covers the monotherapy dose-escalation part of the phase I ivuxolimab trial, which included N of about 50 patients. The paper's findings and limits, for the study overall: The antigen specificity of the peripheral T cells that underwent clonal expansion was not determined. At doses from 0.1 to 3.0 mg/kg, clonal expansion was seen in both CD4+ and CD8+ blood T cells between baseline and week 6. In the 0.1-3.0 mg/kg groups, partial responders were among the patients with the lowest normalized peripheral clonal expansion, particularly in CD8+ T cells. Low levels of normalized T-cell clonal expansion were also shown by some nonresponding patients. After ivuxolimab, expanded clones were on average more numerous among CD8+ T cells than among CD4+ T cells.

Patients with autoimmune disease history or receiving systemic immunosuppression were excluded from the trial. Peripheral blood for TCR sequencing was drawn from every dose cohort at baseline, at cycle 4 day 1 and at cycle 7 day 1. Samples came from an open-label, multicenter, first-in-human phase I dose-escalation trial of ivuxolimab. Adults with locally advanced or metastatic melanoma, renal cell, hepatocellular, or head and neck squamous cell carcinoma were enrolled in the trial. CD4+ and CD8+ T cells were sorted separately from peripheral blood before TCR sequencing. After removal of 5 bases from V and 8 bases from J, the junction retains 5 bases not matched to a gene. The CDR3 contains 14 residues, cysteine and phenylalanine counted. Only CDR3 DNA is held: 42 bases, read in frame from base 1. The germline V gene yields SGHVS for CDR1 and FNYEAQ for CDR2. A remark on this clone: Its antigen remains unidentified. No clone much larger than this one lies a single base away; base qualities are absent.

To sequence the TCRbeta CDR3 region, genomic DNA was isolated from the sorted cells. The immunoSEQ Assay was used for sequencing of TCRbeta CDR3 regions. TCRdb holds this immuneACCESS table with in-frame rearrangements only. Some clones are missing; in checked studies, unresolved V genes explain under half, and the rest has no known cause. The sample table lists about 49,000 clones, 70% to 90% of them with a count of one. The ten top clones hold less than 60% of the sample. The sample consisted of CD4+ or CD8+ T cells sorted from blood, taken in a trial of the OX40 agonist ivuxolimab. Here the chain combines TRBV7-6 and TRBJ2-2; 10 junctional bases match TRBD1. The receptor was derived from an adult with an advanced solid tumor such as melanoma, head and neck, liver or kidney cancer. The CDR3 region: CASSRDRGVGELFF. The DNA sequence is as follows: TGTGCCAGCAGCCGGGACAGGGGTGTGGGGGAGCTGTTTTTT.